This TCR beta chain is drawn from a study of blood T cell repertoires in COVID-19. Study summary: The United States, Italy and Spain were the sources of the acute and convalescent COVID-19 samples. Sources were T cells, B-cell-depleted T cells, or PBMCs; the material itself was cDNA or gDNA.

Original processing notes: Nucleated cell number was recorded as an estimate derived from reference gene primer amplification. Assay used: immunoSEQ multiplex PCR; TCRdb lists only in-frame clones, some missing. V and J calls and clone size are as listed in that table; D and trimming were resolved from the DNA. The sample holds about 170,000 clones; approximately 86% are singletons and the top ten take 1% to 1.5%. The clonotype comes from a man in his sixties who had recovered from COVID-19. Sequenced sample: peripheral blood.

Here the CDR3 DNA reads TGTGCCAGCTCATCCAGCCATCCAGGAACAGGGTTGGATTCTGAAGCTTTCTTT. Translating gives CASSSSHPGTGLDSEAFF. J is TRBJ1-1 and V is TRBV18; possible D gene TRBD1, 6 bases. The V end was cut by 5 bases, the J end by 6 bases, with 28 bases between. The CDR3 runs 18 residues. Germline loops: CDR1 KGHSH, CDR2 LQKENI. The entire variable domain, with the rest obtained from reference TRBV18 and TRBJ1-1, is as follows: NAGVMQNPRHLVRRRGQEARLRCSPMKGHSHVYWYRQLPEEGLKFMVYLQKENIIDESGMPKERFSAEFPKEGPSILRIQQVVRGDSAAYFCASSSSHPGTGLDSEAFFGQGTRLTVV.